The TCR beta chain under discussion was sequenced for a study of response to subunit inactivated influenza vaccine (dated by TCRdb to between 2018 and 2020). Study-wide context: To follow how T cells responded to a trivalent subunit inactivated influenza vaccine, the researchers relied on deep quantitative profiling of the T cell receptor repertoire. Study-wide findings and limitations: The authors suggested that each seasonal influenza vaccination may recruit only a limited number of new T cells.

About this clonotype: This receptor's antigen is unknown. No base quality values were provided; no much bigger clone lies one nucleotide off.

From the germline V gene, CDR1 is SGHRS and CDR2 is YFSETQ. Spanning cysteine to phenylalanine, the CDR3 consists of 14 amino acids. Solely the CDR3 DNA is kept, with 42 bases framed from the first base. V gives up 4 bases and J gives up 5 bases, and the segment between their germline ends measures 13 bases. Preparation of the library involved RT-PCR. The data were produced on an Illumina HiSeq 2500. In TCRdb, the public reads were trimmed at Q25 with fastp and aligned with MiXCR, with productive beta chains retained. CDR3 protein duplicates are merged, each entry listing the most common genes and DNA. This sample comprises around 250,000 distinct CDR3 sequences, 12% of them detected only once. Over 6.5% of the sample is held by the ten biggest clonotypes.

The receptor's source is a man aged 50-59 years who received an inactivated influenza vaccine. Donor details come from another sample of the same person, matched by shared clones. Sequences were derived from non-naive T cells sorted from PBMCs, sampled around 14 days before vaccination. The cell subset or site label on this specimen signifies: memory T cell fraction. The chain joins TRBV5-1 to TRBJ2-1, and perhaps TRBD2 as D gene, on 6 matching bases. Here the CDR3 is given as CASSPQTSNNEQFF. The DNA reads TGCGCCAGCAGCCCTCAGACTAGTAACAATGAGCAGTTCTTC.